Listed below are T cell receptor beta chains from one sample, sequenced in a study of quantifying T cell responses using KT2 cells. TCRdb re-analysed the UMI-ligation and nested PCR reads in MiXCR, keeping a single row per CDR3 protein. The table records 39,000 or so distinct CDR3 sequences, about a sixth of them present only once. The sample taken for sequencing was PBMCs spiked with cells of the T cell clone KT2. All receptors come from a human donor. Both conserved end residues are part of each CDR3. Each record gives: V gene, CDR3 protein.

>TRBV6-6
CASEEGGFAKNIQYF
>TRBV20-1
CSARDLGQNTEAFF
>TRBV7-3
CASSSTGTDEQFF
>TRBV20-1
CSARGLARATDTQYF
>TRBV2
CASRQSVDTQYF
>TRBV5-1
CASSLFDRDYNEQFF
>TRBV11-2
CASSFRNEQYF
>TRBV7-2
CASSPYTDTQYF
>TRBV18
CASSPQGYQPQHF
>TRBV12-3/TRBV12-4
CASSPRTGYTQYF
>TRBV9
CASSVASGGAYEQYF
>TRBV7-3
CASSYRGGQEAFF
>TRBV7-2
CASSPLAGGEDEQYF
>TRBV7-9
CAARETINTEAFF
>TRBV7-2
CASVPGTSGSWGTQYF
>TRBV6-5
CASSRPGQLTQYF
>TRBV7-9
CASSLAVQVSWTSVYNEQFF
>TRBV7-9
CASSTGLGLNTEAFF
>TRBV29-1
CSVVADSEAFF
>TRBV6-2/TRBV6-3
CASRTLAGENEQFF
>TRBV30
CAWSVRGTSNYGYTF
>TRBV30
CARSRSLSYNEQFF
>TRBV13
CASSLGLGWEQFF
>TRBV20-1
CSATQLAGGAYEQYF
>TRBV7-8
CASSYSTGLYSNQPQHF
>TRBV2
CASSERAGTEAFF
>TRBV25-1
CASRRDQNTGELFF
>TRBV19
CASSQSAGGQPQHF
>TRBV6-6
CASSYVASGAYEQFF
>TRBV12-3/TRBV12-4
CASSSTGAVPEQYF
>TRBV7-9
CASSQTPSYEQYF
>TRBV10-3
CAISRDSRGAGYGYTF
>TRBV6-4
CASSDSASGGNEQFF
>TRBV7-9
CASSLTGSGIKEQYF
>TRBV6-4
CASSRLADSYNEQFF
>TRBV13
CASCEGLGAQYF
>TRBV7-9
CASSLGTSGKGPQETQYF
>TRBV9
CASSGTGLGRGNTIYF
>TRBV3-1
CASSLTSIPFEQFF
>TRBV12-3/TRBV12-4
CASSLGGQETQYF
>TRBV20-1
CSARVALPVPPDTQYF
>TRBV12-3/TRBV12-4
CASSPGTSPFF
>TRBV7-9
CASSLGAQPQHF
>TRBV4-1
CASSQDLAGSGGTQHF
>TRBV6-6
CASSRPRTSGGVWHEQFF
>TRBV5-1
CASSLWVQETQYF
>TRBV5-1
CASFMRQGSEAFF